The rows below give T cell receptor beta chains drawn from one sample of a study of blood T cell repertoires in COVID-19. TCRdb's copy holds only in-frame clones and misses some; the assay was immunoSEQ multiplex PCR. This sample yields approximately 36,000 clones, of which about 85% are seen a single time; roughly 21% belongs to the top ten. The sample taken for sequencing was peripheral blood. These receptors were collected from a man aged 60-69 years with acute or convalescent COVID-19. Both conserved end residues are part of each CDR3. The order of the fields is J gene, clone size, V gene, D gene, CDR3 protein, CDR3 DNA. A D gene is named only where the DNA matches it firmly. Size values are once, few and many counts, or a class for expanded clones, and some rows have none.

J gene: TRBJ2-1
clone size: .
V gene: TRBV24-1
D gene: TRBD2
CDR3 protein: CATLAGGYNEQFF
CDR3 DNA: TGTGCCACCTTAGCGGGAGGTTACAATGAGCAGTTCTTC

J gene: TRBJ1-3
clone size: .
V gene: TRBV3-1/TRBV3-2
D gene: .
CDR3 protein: CASSQEGGIGNTIYF
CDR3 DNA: TGTGCCAGCAGCCAAGAGGGAGGGATCGGAAACACCATATATTTT

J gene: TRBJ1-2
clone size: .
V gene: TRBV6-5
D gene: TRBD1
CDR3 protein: CASRDRGDGYTF
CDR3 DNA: TGTGCCAGCAGGGACAGGGGGGATGGCTACACCTTC

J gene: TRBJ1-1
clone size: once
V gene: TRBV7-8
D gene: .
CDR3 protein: CASSLVASTEAFF
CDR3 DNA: TGTGCCAGCAGCTTAGTAGCTAGCACTGAAGCTTTCTTT

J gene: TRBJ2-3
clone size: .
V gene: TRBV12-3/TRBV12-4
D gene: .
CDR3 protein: CASSQMADTQYF
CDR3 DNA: TGTGCCAGCAGTCAGATGGCAGATACGCAGTATTTT

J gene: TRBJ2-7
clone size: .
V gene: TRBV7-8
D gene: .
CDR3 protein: CASSLAAGPTYEQYF
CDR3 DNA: TGTGCCAGCAGCTTAGCGGCAGGCCCAACCTACGAGCAGTACTTC

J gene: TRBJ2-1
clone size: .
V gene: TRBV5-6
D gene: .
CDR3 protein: CASSFPGSAGYEQFF
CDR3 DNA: TGTGCCAGCAGCTTTCCGGGATCAGCGGGCTATGAGCAGTTCTTC

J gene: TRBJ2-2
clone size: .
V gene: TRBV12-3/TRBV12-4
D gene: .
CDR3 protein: CAKPDSMTGELFF
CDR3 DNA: TGTGCCAAACCGGACAGTATGACCGGGGAGCTGTTTTTT

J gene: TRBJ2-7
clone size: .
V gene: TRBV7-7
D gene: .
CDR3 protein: CASSLAEGTSYEQYF
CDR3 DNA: TGTGCTAGCAGCTTAGCGGAGGGTACCTCCTACGAGCAGTACTTC

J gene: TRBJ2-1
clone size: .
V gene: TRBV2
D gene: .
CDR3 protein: CASSVGRNNEQFF
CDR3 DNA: TGTGCCAGCAGTGTCGGGAGAAACAATGAGCAGTTCTTC

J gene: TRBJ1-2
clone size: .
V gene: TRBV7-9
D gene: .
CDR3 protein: CASSPDGDYGYTF
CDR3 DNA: TGTGCCAGCAGCCCCGACGGAGACTATGGCTACACCTTC

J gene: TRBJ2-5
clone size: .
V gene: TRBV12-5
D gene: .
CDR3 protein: CASGLLEAGTQYF
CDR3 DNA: TGTGCTAGTGGTTTGCTCGAAGCAGGGACCCAGTACTTC

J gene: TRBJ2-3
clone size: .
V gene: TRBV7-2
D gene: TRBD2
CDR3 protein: CASSLILRGGQDTQYF
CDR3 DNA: TGTGCCAGCAGCTTAATCTTGCGGGGGGGGCAAGATACGCAGTATTTT

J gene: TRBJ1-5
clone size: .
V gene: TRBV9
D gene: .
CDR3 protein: CASSVAGSDNQPQHF
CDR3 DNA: TGTGCCAGCAGCGTAGCGGGGAGCGATAATCAGCCCCAGCATTTT

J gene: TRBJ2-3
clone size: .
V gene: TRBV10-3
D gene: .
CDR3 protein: CAITQTGASTDTQYF
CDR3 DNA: TGTGCCATCACCCAAACGGGAGCTAGCACAGATACGCAGTATTTT

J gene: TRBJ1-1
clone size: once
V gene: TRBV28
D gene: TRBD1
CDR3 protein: CASSLFRTGENTEAFF
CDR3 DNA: TGTGCCAGCAGCCTTTTTAGGACAGGGGAGAACACTGAAGCTTTCTTT

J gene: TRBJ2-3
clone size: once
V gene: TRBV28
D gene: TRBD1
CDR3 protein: CASSSQGQGSTDTQYF
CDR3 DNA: TGTGCCAGCAGTTCTCAGGGACAGGGGAGCACAGATACGCAGTATTTT

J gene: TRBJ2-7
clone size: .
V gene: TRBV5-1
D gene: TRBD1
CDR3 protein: CASTESGGTPYEQYF
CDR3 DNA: TGCGCCAGCACCGAATCAGGGGGAACACCCTACGAGCAGTACTTC

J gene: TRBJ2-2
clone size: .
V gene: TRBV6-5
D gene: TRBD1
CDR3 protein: CASTRDRVAGELFF
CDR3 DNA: TGTGCCAGCACCCGGGACAGGGTCGCCGGGGAGCTGTTTTTT

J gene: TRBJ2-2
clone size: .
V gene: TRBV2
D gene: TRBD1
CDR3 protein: CASRADRANTGELFF
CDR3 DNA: TGTGCCAGCAGAGCCGACAGGGCCAACACCGGGGAGCTGTTTTTT

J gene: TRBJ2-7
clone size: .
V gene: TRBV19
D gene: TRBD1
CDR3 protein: CASSLGQTPYEQYF
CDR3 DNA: TGTGCCAGTAGTCTGGGACAGACACCCTACGAGCAGTACTTC

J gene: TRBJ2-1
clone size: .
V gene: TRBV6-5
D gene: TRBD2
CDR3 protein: CASGGSWGNEQFF
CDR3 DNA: TGTGCCAGCGGCGGGAGTTGGGGCAATGAGCAGTTCTTC